This T cell receptor (beta chain) was profiled in a study of cytomegalovirus exposure and HLA in healthy donors. Study-wide points: Relative to the roughly 690-donor mean, N-insertions were reportedly fewer in an Asian-associated ancestry cluster in a later analysis. Most TCRs appeared rarely, but some public TCRs recurred in many donors. Reports credit the classifier with highly specific, highly sensitive diagnosis of cytomegalovirus status.

Trimming cost V 4 bases and J 4 bases, with 11 bases left between them. This CDR3 is built from 13 residues. Per germline, CDR1 SGHDT and CDR2 YYEEEE. This clone was seen a few times. Its target is unknown. Primers for the PCR totalled 60 Vbeta and 13 Jbeta. Sequencing was performed with immunoSEQ multiplex PCR; in TCRdb, only in-frame clones are kept and a portion is missing. The sample lists approximately 250,000 clones, around 78% seen once, with about 0.45% in the top ten. Material for sequencing was PBMCs. The chain links TRBV5-6 to TRBJ1-1, with a possible D match to TRBD1 (5 bases). This receptor was obtained from a boy younger than 18 in good health and CMV-seronegative. The CDR3 DNA reads TGTGCCAGCAGCCCGGGACTGGTCACTGAAGCTTTCTTT. Translating it yields CASSPGLVTEAFF.